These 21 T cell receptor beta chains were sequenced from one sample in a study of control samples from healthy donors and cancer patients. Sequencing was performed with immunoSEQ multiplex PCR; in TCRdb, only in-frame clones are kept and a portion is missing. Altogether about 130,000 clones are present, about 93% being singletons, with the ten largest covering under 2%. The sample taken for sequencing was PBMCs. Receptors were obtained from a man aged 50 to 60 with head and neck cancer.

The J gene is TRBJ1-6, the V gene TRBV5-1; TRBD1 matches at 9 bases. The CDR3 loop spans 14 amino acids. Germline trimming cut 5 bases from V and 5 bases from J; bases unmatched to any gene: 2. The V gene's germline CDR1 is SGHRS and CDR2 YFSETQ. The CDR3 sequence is CASRQGADNSPLHF. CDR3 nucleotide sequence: TGCGCCAGCAGACAGGGGGCGGATAATTCACCCCTCCACTTT.

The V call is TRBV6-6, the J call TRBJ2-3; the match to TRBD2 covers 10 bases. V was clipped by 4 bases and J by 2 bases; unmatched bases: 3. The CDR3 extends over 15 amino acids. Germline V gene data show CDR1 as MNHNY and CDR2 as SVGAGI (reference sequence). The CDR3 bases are TGTGCCAGCAGTTCACTAGCGGGACACACAGATACGCAGTATTTT. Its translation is CASSSLAGHTDTQYF.

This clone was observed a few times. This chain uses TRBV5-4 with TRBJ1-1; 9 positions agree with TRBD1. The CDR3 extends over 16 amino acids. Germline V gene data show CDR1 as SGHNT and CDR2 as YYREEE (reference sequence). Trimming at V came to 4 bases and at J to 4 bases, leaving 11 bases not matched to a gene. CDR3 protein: CASSRTGGAESTEAFF. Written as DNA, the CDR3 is TGTGCCAGCAGCCGAACAGGGGGCGCTGAATCCACTGAAGCTTTCTTT.

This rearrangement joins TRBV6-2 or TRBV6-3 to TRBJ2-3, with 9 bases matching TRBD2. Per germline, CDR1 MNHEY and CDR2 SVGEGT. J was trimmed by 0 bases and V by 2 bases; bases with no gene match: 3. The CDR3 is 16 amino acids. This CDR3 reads CASSYPTSGSTDTQYF. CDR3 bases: TGTGCCAGCAGTTACCCGACTAGCGGTAGCACAGATACGCAGTATTTT.

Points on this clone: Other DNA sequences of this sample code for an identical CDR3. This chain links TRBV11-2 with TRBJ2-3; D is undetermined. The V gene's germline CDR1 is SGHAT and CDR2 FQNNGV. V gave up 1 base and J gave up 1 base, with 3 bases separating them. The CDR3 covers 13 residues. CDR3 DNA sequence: TGTGCCAGCAGCTTAGGGGGCACAGATACGCAGTATTTT. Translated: CASSLGGTDTQYF. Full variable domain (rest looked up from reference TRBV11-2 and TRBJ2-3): EAGVAQSPRYKIIEKRQSVAFWCNPISGHATLYWYQQILGQGPKLLIQFQNNGVVDDSQLPKDRFSAERLKGVDSTLKIQPAKLEDSAVYLCASSLGGTDTQYFGPGTRLTVL.

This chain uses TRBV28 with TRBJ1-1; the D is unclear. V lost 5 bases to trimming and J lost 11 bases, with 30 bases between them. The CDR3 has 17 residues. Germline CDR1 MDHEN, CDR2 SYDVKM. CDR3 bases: TGTGCCAGCAGTCCACGCGTCGACCGGAAAGGATCTAAGGGTGCTTTCTTT. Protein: CASSPRVDRKGSKGAFF.

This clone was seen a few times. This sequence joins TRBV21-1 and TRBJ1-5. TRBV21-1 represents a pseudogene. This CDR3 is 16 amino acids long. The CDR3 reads CASSTRTSISNQPQHF. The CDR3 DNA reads TGTGCCAGCAGCACCCGGACGAGCATTAGCAATCAGCCCCAGCATTTT.

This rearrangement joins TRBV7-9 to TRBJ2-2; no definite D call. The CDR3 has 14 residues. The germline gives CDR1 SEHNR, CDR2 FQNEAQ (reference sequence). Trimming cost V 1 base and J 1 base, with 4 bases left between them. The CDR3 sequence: CASSLGVNTGELFF. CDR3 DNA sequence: TGTGCCAGCAGCTTAGGGGTGAACACCGGGGAGCTGTTTTTT.

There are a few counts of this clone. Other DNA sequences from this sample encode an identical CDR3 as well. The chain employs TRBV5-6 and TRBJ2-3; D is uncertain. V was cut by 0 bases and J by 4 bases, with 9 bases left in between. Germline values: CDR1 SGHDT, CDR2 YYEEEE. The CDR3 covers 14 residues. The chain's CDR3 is CASSLGTGADTQYF. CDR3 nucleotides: TGTGCCAGCAGCTTGGGAACGGGTGCAGATACGCAGTATTTT.

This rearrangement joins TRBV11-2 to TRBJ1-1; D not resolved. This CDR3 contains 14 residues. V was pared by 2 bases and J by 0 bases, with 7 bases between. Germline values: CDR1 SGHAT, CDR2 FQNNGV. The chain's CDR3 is CASSLLLMNTEAFF. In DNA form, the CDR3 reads TGTGCCAGCAGCTTACTGCTAATGAACACTGAAGCTTTCTTT.

The CDR3 coding sequence is TGTGCCAGCAGTGACGAGGGGGCGCGAGGCTACACCTTC. It codes for CASSDEGARGYTF. J is TRBJ1-2 and V is TRBV2; 7 bases fit TRBD1. CDR1 is SNHLY, CDR2 FYNNEI, per germline. The V gene end was trimmed by 3 bases and the J gene end by 8 bases; junction bases not matched to a gene: 6. The CDR3 length is 13 residues. Looking up the rest from reference TRBV2 and TRBJ1-2 gives the full variable domain: EPEVTQTPSHQVTQMGQEVILRCVPISNHLYFYWYRQILGQKVEFLVSFYNNEISEKSEIFDDQFSVERPDGSNFTLKIRSTKLEDSAMYFCASSDEGARGYTFGSGTRLTVV.

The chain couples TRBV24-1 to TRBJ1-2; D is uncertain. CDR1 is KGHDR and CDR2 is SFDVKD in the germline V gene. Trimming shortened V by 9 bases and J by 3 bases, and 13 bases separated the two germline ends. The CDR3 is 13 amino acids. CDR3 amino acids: CATSPSHDYGYTF. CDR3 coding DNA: TGTGCCACCTCGCCTAGCCACGACTATGGCTACACCTTC.

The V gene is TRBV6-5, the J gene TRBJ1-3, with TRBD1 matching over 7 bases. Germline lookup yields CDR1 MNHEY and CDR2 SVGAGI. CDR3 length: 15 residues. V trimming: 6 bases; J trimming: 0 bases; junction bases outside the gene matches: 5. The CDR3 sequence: CASREDRSSGNTIYF. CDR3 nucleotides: TGTGCCAGCAGAGAGGACAGGAGCTCTGGAAACACCATATATTTT.

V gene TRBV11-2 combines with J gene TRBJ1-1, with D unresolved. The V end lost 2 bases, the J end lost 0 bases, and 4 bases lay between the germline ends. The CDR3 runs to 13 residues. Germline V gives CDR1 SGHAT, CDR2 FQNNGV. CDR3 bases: TGTGCCAGCAGCTTAATCCTGAACACTGAAGCTTTCTTT. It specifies CASSLILNTEAFF.

The CDR3 loop is CASSPGAMEEKLFF. The CDR3 DNA reads TGTGCCAGCAGCCCGGGGGCGATGGAAGAAAAACTGTTTTTT. This chain uses TRBV7-9 with TRBJ1-4; D possibly corresponds to TRBD1 (6 bases). CDR1 is SEHNR, CDR2 FQNEAQ, per germline (reference sequence). CDR3 length: 14 amino acids. V was trimmed by 5 bases and J by 8 bases, leaving 15 bases between them.

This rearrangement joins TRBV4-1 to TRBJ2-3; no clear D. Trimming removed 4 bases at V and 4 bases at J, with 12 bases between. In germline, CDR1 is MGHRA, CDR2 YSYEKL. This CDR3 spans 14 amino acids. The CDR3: CASSPPEQSDTQYF. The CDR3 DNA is TGCGCCAGCAGCCCCCCCGAGCAGTCAGATACGCAGTATTTT.

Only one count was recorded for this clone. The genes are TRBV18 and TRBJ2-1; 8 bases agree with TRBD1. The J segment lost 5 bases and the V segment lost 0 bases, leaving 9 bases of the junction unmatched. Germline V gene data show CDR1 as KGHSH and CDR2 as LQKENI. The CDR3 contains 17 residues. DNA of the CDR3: TGTGCCAGCTCACCACCAAATCAGGGGGCGTCCCACAATGAGCAGTTCTTC. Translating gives CASSPPNQGASHNEQFF.

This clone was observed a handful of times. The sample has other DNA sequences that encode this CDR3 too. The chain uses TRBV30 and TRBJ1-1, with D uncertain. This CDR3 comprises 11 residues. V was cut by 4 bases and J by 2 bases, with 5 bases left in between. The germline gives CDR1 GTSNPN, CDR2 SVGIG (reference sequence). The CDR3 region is CAWKGNTEAFF. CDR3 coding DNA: TGTGCCTGGAAGGGAAACACTGAAGCTTTCTTT.

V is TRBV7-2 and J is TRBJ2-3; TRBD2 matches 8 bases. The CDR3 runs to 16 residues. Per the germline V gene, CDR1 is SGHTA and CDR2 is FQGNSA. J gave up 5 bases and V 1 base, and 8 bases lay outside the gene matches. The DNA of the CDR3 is TGTGCCAGCAGCTTAGGGACGGGGGGGGTGAGAGATACGCAGTATTTT. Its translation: CASSLGTGGVRDTQYF. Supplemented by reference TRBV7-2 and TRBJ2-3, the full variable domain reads GAGVSQSPSNKVTEKGKDVELRCDPISGHTALYWYRQSLGQGLEFLIYFQGNSAPDKSGLPSDRFSAERTGGSVSTLTIQRTQQEDSAVYLCASSLGTGGVRDTQYFGPGTRLTVL.

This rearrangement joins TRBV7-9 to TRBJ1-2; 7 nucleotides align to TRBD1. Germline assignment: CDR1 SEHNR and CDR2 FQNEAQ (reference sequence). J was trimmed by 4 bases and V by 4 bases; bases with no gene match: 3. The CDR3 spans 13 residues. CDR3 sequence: CASSSGQFYGYTF. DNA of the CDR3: TGTGCCAGCAGCTCGGGACAGTTCTATGGCTACACCTTC.

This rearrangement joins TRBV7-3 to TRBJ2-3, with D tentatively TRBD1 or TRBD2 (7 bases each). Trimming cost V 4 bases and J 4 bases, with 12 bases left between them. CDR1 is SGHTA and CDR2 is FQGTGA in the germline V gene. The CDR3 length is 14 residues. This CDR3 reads CASSSSGGADTQYF. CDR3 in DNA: TGTGCCAGCAGCTCCTCAGGGGGGGCAGATACGCAGTATTTT.